A single sample is the source of the 20 T cell receptor beta chains below, sequenced in a study of T cell responses to AZD1222 COVID-19 vaccine. Here immunoSEQ multiplex PCR was the method, and the copy in TCRdb shows in-frame clones only, minus some. The table has roughly 70,000 clones, 89% seen once; the top ten hold over 7.5%. Source: peripheral blood, taken 28 days after the second AZD1222 dose. Receptors originate from an adult who received the AZD1222 COVID-19 vaccine.

V and J are TRBV18 and TRBJ1-6; TRBD1 matches at 7 bases. CDR1 and CDR2 (germline): KGHSH, LQKENI. Trimming took 3 bases from V and 9 from J; bases not matched to a gene: 8. The CDR3 loop spans 15 amino acids. As DNA, the CDR3 is TGTGCCAGCTCACCTGGGACAGACTATTTTTCACCCCTCCACTTT. It specifies CASSPGTDYFSPLHF.

This clone has only one observation. The V call is TRBV5-3, the J call TRBJ1-3, with D possibly being TRBD1 (5 bases). TRBV5-3 is recorded as an ORF, its role being uncertain. Deletions cut 2 bases from V and 1 base from J, with 7 bases between. There are 14 residues in the CDR3. In DNA, the CDR3 is TGTGCCAGAAGCTTAGGGGATTCTGGAAACACCATATATTTT. Translating it yields CARSLGDSGNTIYF.

This chain links TRBV16 with TRBJ2-7, with D possibly TRBD2 on 5 matching bases. CDR3 length equals 13 residues. Trimming stripped 1 base from V and 9 bases from J, with 13 bases between. Germline CDR1 and CDR2: KGHSY and FQNENV. CDR3 DNA: TGTGCCAGCAGCCAATTCGGGGAAATCGGGCAGTACTTC. Protein: CASSQFGEIGQYF. Filled out from reference TRBV16 and TRBJ2-7, the complete variable domain reads GEEVAQTPKHLVRGEGQKAKLYCAPIKGHSYVFWYQQVLKNEFKFLISFQNENVFDETGMPKERFSAKCLPNSPCSLEIQATKLEDSAVYFCASSQFGEIGQYFGPGTRLTVT.

The chain has TRBV5-4 and TRBJ2-5, with 10 positions matching TRBD2. V shed 6 bases and J 5 bases; nucleotides not matched to a gene: 13. The germline V gene encodes CDR1 SGHNT and CDR2 YYREEE (reference sequence). The CDR3 extends over 16 amino acids. The CDR3 reads CASKPGASGSGETQYF. The CDR3 DNA reads as TGTGCCAGCAAACCCGGGGCTAGCGGGAGTGGTGAGACCCAGTACTTC.

V and J are TRBV30 and TRBJ1-3; D is possibly TRBD1 (6 bases). Germline V CDR1 and CDR2: GTSNPN, SVGIG (reference sequence). The CDR3 loop spans 15 amino acids. Between the trimmed V and J ends, which lost 0 bases and 5 bases, there was a span of 14 bases. As DNA, the CDR3 is TGTGCCTGGAGTGTACGGGGGGGGCTTAGAAACACCATATATTTT. This encodes CAWSVRGGLRNTIYF. The full variable domain, with the rest looked up from reference TRBV30 and TRBJ1-3, is SQTIHQWPATLVQPVGSPLSLECTVEGTSNPNLYWYRQAAGRGLQLLFYSVGIGQISSEVPQNLSASRPQDRQFILSSKKLLLSDSGFYLCAWSVRGGLRNTIYFGEGSWLTVV.

This clone has just one count. The chain couples TRBV28 to TRBJ1-2; D gene ambiguous. CDR1 and CDR2 (germline): MDHEN, SYDVKM. V shed 2 bases and J shed 1 base, with 8 bases lying between them. The CDR3 spans 14 residues. CDR3 nucleotide sequence: TGTGCCAGCAGTTTACGGCATTTTAACTATGGCTACACCTTC. Its protein is CASSLRHFNYGYTF.

This sequence joins TRBV2 and TRBJ2-7; 14 bases are shared with TRBD2. J lost 8 bases, V lost 6 bases, and 12 bases had no gene match. The CDR3 is 16 residues long. CDR1 is SNHLY and CDR2 is FYNNEI in the germline V gene. The CDR3 loop is CASSPGLAGGPKKQYF. The CDR3 DNA reads TGTGCCAGCAGCCCCGGACTAGCGGGGGGCCCGAAGAAGCAGTACTTC.

This clone has a handful of counts. V is TRBV28 and J is TRBJ2-7; 7 nucleotides match TRBD2. Per the germline V gene, CDR1 is MDHEN and CDR2 is SYDVKM. V lost 3 bases, J lost 7 bases, and 21 bases stayed unmatched. The CDR3 sequence is 18 residues long. The CDR3 here is CASSFALPAGQGYSEQYF. The CDR3 DNA is TGTGCCAGCAGTTTTGCCCTACCAGCGGGGCAGGGTTACTCTGAGCAGTACTTC.

The chain employs TRBV6-6 and TRBJ2-5; a possible D gene is TRBD1 (5 bases). Germline V lookup: CDR1 MNHNY, CDR2 SVGAGI (reference sequence). Trimming took off 2 bases at V and 5 bases at J, with 18 bases between the two ends. This CDR3 is 16 amino acids long. The CDR3 DNA sequence: TGTGCCAGCAGTTACAACTGGGCAGGGAAGGGGGAGACCCAGTACTTC. As protein: CASSYNWAGKGETQYF.

V usage is TRBV10-3 and J usage is TRBJ2-7; D unclear. V dropped 9 bases and J dropped 4 bases, with 16 bases sitting between them. Germline V lookup: CDR1 ENHRY, CDR2 SYGVKD. This CDR3 is built from 13 residues. The CDR3 here is CAMAPGTAYEQYF. The CDR3, as DNA: TGTGCCATGGCCCCGGGTACGGCGTACGAGCAGTACTTC.

This chain links TRBV9 with TRBJ1-2; 9 bases fit TRBD1. The CDR3 is 16 amino acids. The V gene's germline CDR1 is SGDLS and CDR2 YYNGEE. V lost 2 bases to trimming and J lost 3 bases; unmatched junction nucleotides: 8. CDR3 in amino acids: CASSVQGQGRDYGYTF. The CDR3 coding sequence is TGTGCCAGCAGCGTCCAGGGACAGGGTAGGGACTATGGCTACACCTTC.

The chain has TRBV7-3 and TRBJ2-6, with 7 nucleotides matching TRBD1. Trimming at V came to 4 bases and at J to 2 bases, leaving 2 bases not matched to a gene. The CDR3 length is 15 residues. CDR1 is SGHTA and CDR2 is FQGTGA in the germline V gene. The DNA of the CDR3 is TGTGCCAGCAGCTCGACAGGGCCTGGGGCCAACGTCCTGACTTTC. It is translated as CASSSTGPGANVLTF.

This clone was counted a single time. The rearrangement uses TRBV6-4 and TRBJ1-1; TRBD1 is a possible D gene (5 bases). CDR1 is MRHNA and CDR2 is SNTAGT in the germline V gene. This CDR3 region has 12 residues. The V end was cut by 10 bases, the J end by 11 bases, with 20 bases between. Here the CDR3 DNA reads TGTGCCATGTCCTCCGGGGACTTTGGGGCTTTCTTT. Translation: CAMSSGDFGAFF.

This chain connects TRBV9 to TRBJ2-1, with D possibly being TRBD2 (6 bases). This CDR3 region has 17 residues. V dropped 0 bases and J dropped 8 bases, with 21 bases sitting between them. Per the germline V gene, CDR1 is SGDLS and CDR2 is YYNGEE. The CDR3 reads CASSVAMGLPFMDEQFF. The CDR3 region has the DNA TGTGCCAGCAGCGTAGCTATGGGACTCCCCTTTATGGATGAGCAGTTCTTC.

The chain combines TRBV9 with TRBJ2-3; 8 bases agree with TRBD1. Germline CDR1 reads SGDLS; CDR2 reads YYNGEE. The junction had 6 bases not matched to a gene; V was cut back by 3 bases and J by 0 bases. CDR3 size: 16 residues. CDR3 residues: CASSEGTGKSTDTQYF. The CDR3 nucleotides read TGTGCCAGCAGCGAAGGGACAGGCAAGAGCACAGATACGCAGTATTTT.

V and J are TRBV10-3 and TRBJ1-1, with a tentative D call TRBD1 (5 bases). CDR1 ENHRY and CDR2 SYGVKD come from the germline V gene. Trimming pared 2 bases from V and 3 bases from J, leaving 13 bases between. The CDR3 contains 15 residues. CDR3 sequence: CAISELGGVHTEAFF. The CDR3 region has the DNA TGTGCCATCAGTGAGCTTGGGGGAGTGCACACTGAAGCTTTCTTT.

CDR3 in DNA: TGTGCCAGCACCGCAACCCCGTCACAGGCTCGCGGCTACACCTTC. It codes for CASTATPSQARGYTF. The chain links TRBV2 to TRBJ1-2; tentatively, D is TRBD1 (5 bases). The germline V gene has CDR1 SNHLY and CDR2 FYNNEI. Trimming cost V 7 bases and J 8 bases, with 23 bases left between them. The CDR3 runs to 15 residues.

This clone was seen a single time. DNA for the CDR3: TGTGCCAGCAGCGCGGCCCAATCCTCCTACGAGCAGTACTTC. Its protein product is CASSAAQSSYEQYF. The chain couples TRBV9 to TRBJ2-7; unclear D gene. The CDR3 runs to 14 residues. Germline V gene lookup returns CDR1 SGDLS and CDR2 YYNGEE. V lost 3 bases, J lost 0 bases, and 10 bases lay in between.

There are a few counts of this clone. The chain couples TRBV6-2 or TRBV6-3 to TRBJ2-7, with 8 positions matching TRBD2. This CDR3 is built from 15 residues. Trimming removed 4 bases from V and 3 bases from J; junction bases left unmatched: 8. Germline lookup yields CDR1 MNHEY and CDR2 SVGEGT. CDR3 residues: CASSSSGTRGYEQYV. The CDR3 DNA is TGTGCCAGCAGTTCCTCCGGGACTAGAGGCTACGAGCAGTACGTC.

This chain links TRBV2 with TRBJ1-5; D not certain. In germline, CDR1 is SNHLY, CDR2 FYNNEI. The CDR3 spans 14 residues. Trimming left V 0 bases short and J 6 bases short, with 9 bases between. The CDR3 here is CASSEALLVQPQHF. The CDR3 region has the DNA TGTGCCAGCAGTGAAGCCCTGTTAGTTCAGCCCCAGCATTTT.